The next 21 T cell receptor beta chains were all read from a single sample in a study of blood T cell repertoires in COVID-19. Libraries were prepared by immunoSEQ multiplex PCR; TCRdb keeps only in-frame clonotypes and omits some of them. The table records 190,000 or so clones, about 81% of them present only once. The sequenced sample consisted of PBMCs or T cells enriched from blood (not recorded which). These receptors were collected from a man aged 40-49 years who had recovered from COVID-19.

This clone is a singleton in its sample. V gene TRBV9 combines with J gene TRBJ2-3; D possibly corresponds to TRBD2 (5 bases). V was trimmed by 1 base and J by 0 bases, leaving 12 bases between them. This CDR3 is built from 16 residues. Germline V lookup: CDR1 SGDLS, CDR2 YYNGEE. This CDR3 reads CASSVRGRTSTDTQYF. CDR3 coding DNA: TGTGCCAGCAGCGTAAGAGGGCGGACTAGCACAGATACGCAGTATTTT.

The V and J genes are TRBV10-3 and TRBJ2-1, with D unresolved. V lost 0 bases and J lost 16, with 13 bases in between. The CDR3 extends over 12 amino acids. The V gene's germline CDR1 is ENHRY and CDR2 SYGVKD. CDR3 region: CAISESVGFSFF. The CDR3 DNA is TGTGCCATCAGTGAGTCCGTGGGTTTTAGCTTCTTC.

This chain's CDR3 is CAIRNPGQPQHF. The CDR3 bases are TGTGCCATCAGGAACCCGGGGCAGCCCCAGCATTTT. The V call is TRBV10-3, the J call TRBJ1-5; no clear D. Per germline, CDR1 ENHRY and CDR2 SYGVKD. CDR3 length: 12 amino acids. Trimming removed 6 bases from V and 7 bases from J, with 10 bases in between.

The V gene is TRBV10-1, the J gene TRBJ1-1, with TRBD1 matching over 7 bases. The germline CDR1 and CDR2 sequences are WNHNN and SYGVQD (reference sequence). V lost 9 bases to trimming and J lost 0 bases; unmatched junction nucleotides: 7. The CDR3 spans 14 residues. CDR3: CASNKGTVNTEAFF. The CDR3 coding sequence is TGCGCCAGTAATAAGGGGACAGTGAACACTGAAGCTTTCTTT.

The chain carries TRBV5-8 and TRBJ1-2; 7 bases match TRBD1. J was trimmed by 3 bases and V by 3 bases; bases with no gene match: 8. Germline-derived CDR1 and CDR2 are SGHTS and YDEGEE. The length of the CDR3 is 15 residues. The CDR3 bases are TGTGCCAGCAGCTACAGGACAGGAATTTACTATGGCTACACCTTC. Amino acids: CASSYRTGIYYGYTF.

The CDR3 nucleotides are TGTGCCAGCAGACCGACAGGGGGTACGAACACTGAAGCTTTCTTT. Amino acid sequence: CASRPTGGTNTEAFF. The gene calls are TRBV6-5 and TRBJ1-1, with TRBD1 matching 9 bases. After removal of 6 bases from V and 1 base from J, the junction contained 6 bases not matched to a gene. Germline V CDR1 and CDR2: MNHEY, SVGAGI. The CDR3 runs to 15 residues.

This chain's CDR3 is CASSPWTIGEQFF. The DNA of the CDR3 is TGTGCCAGCAGCCCATGGACTATTGGTGAGCAGTTCTTC. The V and J genes are TRBV7-9 and TRBJ2-1, with D tentatively TRBD2 (6 bases). Per germline, CDR1 SEHNR and CDR2 FQNEAQ (reference sequence). The CDR3 is 13 amino acids. Trimming removed 5 bases from V and 9 bases from J, with 14 bases in between.

The chain is built from TRBV6-5 and TRBJ2-1, with TRBD1 as a possible D gene (6 bases). The CDR3 totals 14 residues. The V and J ends lost 8 bases and 1 base respectively, with 12 bases between them. Germline assignment: CDR1 MNHEY and CDR2 SVGAGI. CDR3 in DNA: TGTGCCAGCCGGGACCAGGGGTCCTACAATGAGCAGTTCTTC. It specifies CASRDQGSYNEQFF.

In nucleotides, the CDR3 is TGTGCCAGCAGTTACAGTTGGCAGGAGCAGTTCTTC. Translation gives CASSYSWQEQFF. The chain is built from TRBV6-5 and TRBJ2-1; no reliable D call. Germline V gene data show CDR1 as MNHEY and CDR2 as SVGAGI. The V end lost 2 bases, the J end lost 10 bases, and 9 bases lay between the germline ends. CDR3 length: 12 amino acids.

The rearrangement uses TRBV27 and TRBJ2-1; TRBD2 matches 10 bases. The germline CDR1 and CDR2 sequences are MNHEY and SMNVEV (reference sequence). The CDR3 runs to 16 residues. The J segment lost 4 bases and the V segment lost 6 bases, leaving 9 bases of the junction unmatched. DNA of the CDR3: TGTGCCAGCAGCCCCCGGATAGCGGGGGGATACAATGAGCAGTTCTTC. It encodes CASSPRIAGGYNEQFF.

The genes are TRBV4-1 and TRBJ1-6; no clear D. The CDR3 is made up of 15 amino acids. With 1 base removed from V and 7 bases from J, the gap between germline ends came to 11 bases. Germline loops: CDR1 MGHRA, CDR2 YSYEKL. The CDR3 DNA follows: TGCGCCAGCAGCCAAGCCTCAGGTTTGAATTCACCCCTCCACTTT. This translates into CASSQASGLNSPLHF.

The CDR3 DNA sequence: TGTGCCTGGACCACCCCAGCCGGGACAGGAAATTCACCCCTCCACTTT. This translates into CAWTTPAGTGNSPLHF. V is TRBV30 and J is TRBJ1-6; 8 bases align to TRBD1. With 4 bases clipped from V and 7 bases from J, the junction kept 12 bases outside the gene matches. This CDR3 is built from 16 residues. The V gene's germline CDR1 is GTSNPN and CDR2 SVGIG (reference sequence).

V gene TRBV6-5 combines with J gene TRBJ1-5; D is undetermined. This CDR3 contains 15 residues. V was cut by 4 bases and J by 0 bases, with 10 bases left in between. Germline assignment: CDR1 MNHEY and CDR2 SVGAGI. The CDR3 reads CASSSQRYSNQPQHF. The CDR3, as DNA: TGTGCCAGCAGTTCCCAGCGGTATAGCAATCAGCCCCAGCATTTT.

J is TRBJ1-6 and V is TRBV27, with a weak D call TRBD1 (5 bases). Germline CDR1 and CDR2: MNHEY and SMNVEV (reference sequence). This CDR3 is built from 16 residues. V was clipped by 4 bases and J by 7 bases, with 17 bases between them. The CDR3 sequence is CASSYPLTGDNSPLHF. The CDR3 DNA follows: TGTGCCAGCAGTTACCCCCTCACGGGGGACAATTCACCCCTCCACTTT.

J is TRBJ2-7 and V is TRBV7-6, with D possibly being TRBD1 (6 bases). This CDR3 spans 16 amino acids. Trimming shortened V by 4 bases and J by 4 bases, and 20 bases separated the two germline ends. Germline loops: CDR1 SGHVS, CDR2 FNYEAQ. As DNA, the CDR3 is TGTGCCAGCAGCTCATTCCCCAGGGGACCCCCTTACGAGCAGTACTTC. The encoded protein is CASSSFPRGPPYEQYF.

This clone has only a few counts. The V call is TRBV4-2, the J call TRBJ2-1, with 8 bases aligning to TRBD1. Germline V CDR1 and CDR2: LGHNA, YNFKEQ. CDR3 length equals 14 residues. V dropped 4 bases and J dropped 6; count of bases not matched to a gene: 5. The DNA of the CDR3 is TGTGCCAGCAGCCGTCCCGACAGGGGCAATGAGCAGTTCTTC. It codes for CASSRPDRGNEQFF.

This sequence joins TRBV5-5 and TRBJ1-1, with TRBD1 matching 7 bases. This CDR3 contains 16 residues. Per germline, CDR1 SGHKS and CDR2 YYEKEE (reference sequence). The V and J ends lost 4 bases and 3 bases, in that order; junction bases with no gene match: 12. CDR3 in amino acids: CASSEPRGERYTEAFF. The DNA of the CDR3 is TGTGCCAGCAGCGAACCCAGGGGGGAACGGTACACTGAAGCTTTCTTT.

The chain joins TRBV18 to TRBJ2-3; 9 bases align to TRBD1. The CDR3 covers 15 residues. Looked up from germline, CDR1 is KGHSH and CDR2 is LQKENI. Trimming at V came to 6 bases and at J to 6 bases, leaving 10 bases not matched to a gene. CDR3 sequence (DNA): TGTGCCAGCTCGCTATCGACAGGGGGAAGGGATACGCAGTATTTT. Its protein product is CASSLSTGGRDTQYF.

The chain uses TRBV5-6 and TRBJ2-1; TRBD2 matches 8 bases. J lost 5 bases, V lost 2 bases, and 0 bases had no gene match. The CDR3 covers 13 residues. The germline V gene has CDR1 SGHDT and CDR2 YYEEEE. CDR3 bases: TGTGCCAGCAGCTTTAGCGGGAACAATGAGCAGTTCTTC. It encodes CASSFSGNNEQFF.

Concerning this clone itself: This same CDR3 is encoded by further DNA sequences in the sample. This chain joins TRBV7-9 and TRBJ2-3; a possible D gene is TRBD2 (5 bases). CDR3 length: 14 residues. V gave up 1 base and J gave up 1 base, with 6 bases separating them. CDR1 is SEHNR and CDR2 is FQNEAQ in the germline V gene (reference sequence). The CDR3 DNA is TGTGCCAGCAGCTTAGTCGGGGGCACAGATACGCAGTATTTT. It specifies CASSLVGGTDTQYF.

The V call is TRBV5-6, the J call TRBJ2-7, with 11 bases lining up with TRBD2. Trimming removed 3 bases from V and 1 base from J; junction bases left unmatched: 6. Germline V lookup: CDR1 SGHDT, CDR2 YYEEEE. CDR3 length: 16 amino acids. The CDR3 nucleotides are TGTGCCAGCAGCTCGACTAGCGGGGTTAATTCCTACGAGCAGTACTTC. Translated: CASSSTSGVNSYEQYF.